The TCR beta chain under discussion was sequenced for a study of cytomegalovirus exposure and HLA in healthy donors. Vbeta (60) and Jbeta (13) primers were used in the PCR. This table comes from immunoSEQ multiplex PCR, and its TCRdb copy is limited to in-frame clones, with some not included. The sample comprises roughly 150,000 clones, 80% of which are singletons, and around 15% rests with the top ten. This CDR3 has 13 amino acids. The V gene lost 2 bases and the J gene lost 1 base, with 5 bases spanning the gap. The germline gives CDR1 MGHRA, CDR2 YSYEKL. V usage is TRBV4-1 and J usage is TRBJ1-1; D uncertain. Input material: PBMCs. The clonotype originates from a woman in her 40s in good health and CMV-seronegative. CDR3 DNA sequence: TGCGCCAGCAGCCAACGACAGAACACTGAAGCTTTCTTT. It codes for CASSQRQNTEAFF.